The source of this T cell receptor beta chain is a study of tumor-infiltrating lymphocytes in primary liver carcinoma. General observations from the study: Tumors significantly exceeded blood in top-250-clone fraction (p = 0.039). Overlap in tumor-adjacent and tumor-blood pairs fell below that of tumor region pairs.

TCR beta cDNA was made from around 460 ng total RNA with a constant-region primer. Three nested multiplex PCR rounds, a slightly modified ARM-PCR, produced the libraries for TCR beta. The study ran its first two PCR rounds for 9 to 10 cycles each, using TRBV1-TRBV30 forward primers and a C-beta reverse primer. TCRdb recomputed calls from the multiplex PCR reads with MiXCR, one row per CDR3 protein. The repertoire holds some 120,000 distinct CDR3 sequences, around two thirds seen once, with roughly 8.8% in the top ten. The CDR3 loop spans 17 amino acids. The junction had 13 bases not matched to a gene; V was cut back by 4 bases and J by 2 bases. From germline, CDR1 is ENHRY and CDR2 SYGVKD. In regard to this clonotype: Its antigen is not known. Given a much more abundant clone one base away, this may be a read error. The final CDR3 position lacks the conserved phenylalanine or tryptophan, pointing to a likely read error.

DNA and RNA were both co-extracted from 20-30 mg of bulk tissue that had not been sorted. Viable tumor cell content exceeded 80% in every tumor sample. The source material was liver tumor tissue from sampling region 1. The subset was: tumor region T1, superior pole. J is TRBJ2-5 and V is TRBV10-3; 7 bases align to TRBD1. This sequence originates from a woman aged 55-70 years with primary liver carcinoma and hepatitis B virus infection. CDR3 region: CAISVRFRGQEQETQYL. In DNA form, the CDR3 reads TGTGCCATCAGTGTGAGGTTCCGTGGACAGGAACAAGAGACCCAGTACTTG.